One and the same sample provided the 32 T cell receptor beta chains below, sequenced in a study of cytomegalovirus exposure and HLA in healthy donors. In the PCR, 60 Vbeta and 13 Jbeta primers were used. Method: immunoSEQ multiplex PCR; TCRdb's copy keeps in-frame clones and lacks some. The clone table shows 60,000 to 85,000 clones, with the ten largest holding 12% to 15%. Source material: PBMCs. The receptors come from a man aged 50-59 years in good health and CMV-seropositive.

J is TRBJ2-7 and V is TRBV5-1; 9 bases line up with TRBD2. J gave up 2 bases and V 5 bases, and 11 bases lay outside the gene matches. This CDR3 comprises 16 residues. Germline loops: CDR1 SGHRS, CDR2 YFSETQ. The chain's CDR3 is CASRSTSGLGAYEQYF. The CDR3 DNA is TGCGCCAGCAGGAGTACTAGCGGGTTAGGCGCCTACGAGCAGTACTTC. The whole variable domain, remainder taken from reference TRBV5-1 and TRBJ2-7, is KAGVTQTPRYLIKTRGQQVTLSCSPISGHRSVSWYQQTPGQGLQFLFEYFSETQRNKGNFPGRFSGRQFSNSRSEMNVSTLELGDSALYLCASRSTSGLGAYEQYFGPGTRLTVT.

This sequence joins TRBV7-9 and TRBJ2-7, with D maybe TRBD1 (5 bases). In germline, CDR1 is SEHNR, CDR2 FQNEAQ (reference sequence). V lost 2 bases to trimming and J lost 5 bases, with 10 bases between them. The CDR3 consists of 13 residues. The CDR3 coding sequence is TGTGCCAGCAGCTTACAGGGTAGCCACGAGCAGTACGTC. Encoded protein: CASSLQGSHEQYV.

Here the CDR3 DNA reads TGTGCCAGCAGCCCCGGACAGAGGGGCACTGAAGCTTTCTTT. Encoded protein: CASSPGQRGTEAFF. The J gene is TRBJ1-1, the V gene TRBV5-4; TRBD1 might be the D (6 bases). This CDR3 spans 14 amino acids. The ends were cut back, 4 bases at V and 4 bases at J, with 14 bases in the middle. Germline CDR1 is SGHNT and CDR2 is YYREEE (reference sequence).

This chain joins TRBV9 and TRBJ1-3; possibly TRBD1 for D (6 bases). Between the trimmed V and J ends, which lost 0 bases and 8 bases, there was a span of 12 bases. This CDR3 is built from 14 residues. Germline V lookup: CDR1 SGDLS, CDR2 YYNGEE. As DNA, the CDR3 is TGTGCCAGCAGCGTAGGAGATCAGGGGTACACCATATATTTT. Translation gives CASSVGDQGYTIYF.

The chain has TRBV7-8 and TRBJ2-3, with D perhaps TRBD2 (6 bases). V gave up 3 bases and J gave up 2 bases, with 12 bases separating them. The CDR3 has 15 residues. CDR1 and CDR2 from the germline V gene are SGHVS and FQNEAQ. The DNA of the CDR3 is TGTGCCAGCAGCTTGGACTATCTCTCCACAGATACGCAGTATTTT. Amino acids: CASSLDYLSTDTQYF. Combining the CDR3 with reference TRBV7-8 and TRBJ2-3 gives the whole variable domain GAGVSQSPRYKVAKRGQDVALRCDPISGHVSLFWYQQALGQGPEFLTYFQNEAQLDKSGLPSDRFFAERPEGSVSTLKIQRTQQEDSAVYLCASSLDYLSTDTQYFGPGTRLTVL.

The chain combines TRBV2 with TRBJ2-7; D may be TRBD1 (6 bases). The length of the CDR3 is 12 residues. CDR1 and CDR2 from the germline V gene are SNHLY and FYNNEI. V gave up 4 bases and J gave up 3 bases, with 7 bases separating them. As DNA, the CDR3 is TGTGCCAGCAGTGGCAGGGGCTACGAGCAGTACGTC. Encoded protein: CASSGRGYEQYV.

The genes are TRBV9 and TRBJ1-3, with D maybe TRBD1 (5 bases). CDR1 and CDR2 (germline): SGDLS, YYNGEE. The CDR3 runs to 14 residues. Trimming removed 7 bases from V and 6 bases from J, with 17 bases in between. The CDR3 coding sequence is TGTGCCAGCGCCCCGAGTCAGGGCTTAAACACCATATATTTT. Encoded protein: CASAPSQGLNTIYF. The whole variable domain, remainder taken from reference TRBV9 and TRBJ1-3, is DSGVTQTPKHLITATGQRVTLRCSPRSGDLSVYWYQQSLDQGLQFLIQYYNGEERAKGNILERFSAQQFPDLHSELNLSSLELGDSALYFCASAPSQGLNTIYFGEGSWLTVV.

The rearrangement links TRBV5-5 to TRBJ1-1; D might be TRBD1 (6 bases). Between the trimmed V and J ends, which lost 0 bases and 5 bases, there was a span of 14 bases. The CDR3 extends over 15 amino acids. Germline values: CDR1 SGHKS, CDR2 YYEKEE (reference sequence). CDR3 region: CASSLASIQGTEAFF. CDR3 in DNA: TGTGCCAGCAGCTTGGCCAGCATCCAGGGGACTGAAGCTTTCTTT.

The genes are TRBV6-1 and TRBJ2-7; D might be TRBD2 (6 bases). This CDR3 contains 19 residues. Trimming took off 0 bases at V and 1 base at J, with 22 bases between the two ends. Germline CDR1 MNHNS, CDR2 SASEGT. CDR3 sequence (DNA): TGTGCCAGCAGTGAAGCGATGGGGTGGGGAGCGGGTAAGTCCTACGAGCAGTACTTC. Translated, it gives CASSEAMGWGAGKSYEQYF.

The chain carries TRBV7-2 and TRBJ1-1; possibly TRBD1 for D (5 bases). CDR3 length equals 12 residues. Trimming shortened V by 2 bases and J by 6 bases, and 7 bases separated the two germline ends. Germline V CDR1 and CDR2: SGHTA, FQGNSA. CDR3 DNA: TGTGCCAGCAGCTTACTAGGGGCTGAAGCTTTCTTT. Protein product: CASSLLGAEAFF.

This chain connects TRBV6-1 to TRBJ1-4; 7 bases are a match to TRBD1. The germline gives CDR1 MNHNS, CDR2 SASEGT. Trimming cost V 5 bases and J 8 bases; bases outside gene matches: 8. This CDR3 has 14 amino acids. The CDR3 DNA sequence: TGTGCCAGCAGTCCAGACAGGGCGAGAGAAAAACTGTTTTTT. This translates into CASSPDRAREKLFF.

The chain uses TRBV5-4 and TRBJ2-1; 9 nucleotides align to TRBD2. The V gene end was trimmed by 1 base and the J gene end by 8 bases; junction bases not matched to a gene: 7. The CDR3 has 15 residues. Germline lookup yields CDR1 SGHNT and CDR2 YYREEE (reference sequence). DNA for the CDR3: TGTGCCAGCAGCTTGAGGACTAGCGTAATCGATGAGCAGTTCTTC. As protein: CASSLRTSVIDEQFF.

The chain is built from TRBV5-1 and TRBJ2-7; 7 positions agree with TRBD2. Per the germline V gene, CDR1 is SGHRS and CDR2 is YFSETQ. V was pared by 1 base and J by 3 bases, with 4 bases of the junction left unmatched. The CDR3 covers 14 residues. CDR3 sequence (DNA): TGCGCCAGCAGCTTGAGCGCTAGCGGCTACGAGCAGTACGTC. Its translation: CASSLSASGYEQYV.

The chain has TRBV11-2 and TRBJ2-5; the D is unclear. In germline, CDR1 is SGHAT, CDR2 FQNNGV. The CDR3 is 14 residues long. V was trimmed by 7 bases and J by 2 bases, leaving 14 bases between them. The CDR3 loop reads CASNSRVGQETQYF. CDR3 DNA sequence: TGTGCCAGCAACTCCCGGGTGGGTCAAGAGACCCAGTACTTC.

V usage is TRBV2 and J usage is TRBJ2-7, with 8 bases that match TRBD1. Germline assignment: CDR1 SNHLY and CDR2 FYNNEI. The CDR3 runs to 12 residues. With V trimmed by 6 bases and J by 5 bases, 3 bases remained unmatched. In nucleotides, the CDR3 is TGTGCCAGCAGCGACAGGGGTCACGAGCAGTACGTC. Its translation is CASSDRGHEQYV.

Written as DNA, the CDR3 is TGTGCCAGCAGCCTCGACAGGGGCACTGAAGCTTTCTTT. As protein: CASSLDRGTEAFF. The gene calls are TRBV7-9 and TRBJ1-1, with 8 bases identical to TRBD1. Germline V gives CDR1 SEHNR, CDR2 FQNEAQ (reference sequence). The CDR3 has 13 amino acids. With 5 bases clipped from V and 4 bases from J, the junction kept 3 bases outside the gene matches.

The gene calls are TRBV19 and TRBJ1-5; 8 bases match TRBD1. Trimming took 6 bases from V and 0 from J; bases not matched to a gene: 7. The CDR3 consists of 16 residues. Germline V CDR1 and CDR2: LNHDA, SQIVND (reference sequence). The CDR3 loop is CASRPQGASSNQPQHF. The CDR3 nucleotides are TGTGCCAGTAGACCGCAGGGGGCTAGTAGCAATCAGCCCCAGCATTTT.

This chain connects TRBV27 to TRBJ2-5, with 9 positions matching TRBD1. The CDR3 is made up of 15 amino acids. Looked up from germline, CDR1 is MNHEY and CDR2 is SMNVEV (reference sequence). V lost 7 bases, J lost 4 bases, and 10 bases stayed unmatched. CDR3 sequence: CASKKLGQGTETQYF. In nucleotides, the CDR3 is TGTGCCAGCAAAAAGTTGGGACAGGGAACAGAGACCCAGTACTTC.

CDR3 nucleotide sequence: TGTGCCAGCAGGGCGGGGACAGGGGGCTTGGATACGCAGTATTTT. Translated: CASRAGTGGLDTQYF. V usage is TRBV2 and J usage is TRBJ2-3; 12 bases are a match to TRBD1. The germline gives CDR1 SNHLY, CDR2 FYNNEI. Trimming removed 6 bases from V and 6 bases from J; junction bases left unmatched: 7. This CDR3 comprises 15 residues.

The rearrangement joins TRBV7-9 to TRBJ1-1, with unresolved D. CDR3 length: 13 amino acids. Germline lookup yields CDR1 SEHNR and CDR2 FQNEAQ (reference sequence). Trimming pared 1 base from V and 7 bases from J, leaving 10 bases between. The CDR3 DNA reads as TGTGCCAGCAGCTTAGTGTCAGATAATGAAGCTTTCTTT. Amino acids: CASSLVSDNEAFF.

V usage is TRBV19 and J usage is TRBJ2-7; D might be TRBD1 (5 bases). Trimming shortened V by 7 bases and J by 7 bases, and 17 bases separated the two germline ends. CDR3 size: 13 residues. CDR1 and CDR2 (germline): LNHDA, SQIVND (reference sequence). The CDR3 loop reads CASTASQGVEQYF. The DNA for the CDR3 is TGTGCCAGTACGGCCTCTCAAGGGGTGGAGCAGTACTTC.

The CDR3 sequence: CASSPTGGWETQYF. CDR3 DNA sequence: TGTGCCAGCTCGCCTACAGGGGGTTGGGAGACCCAGTACTTC. This chain joins TRBV18 and TRBJ2-5; 8 bases fit TRBD1. V shed 6 bases, J shed 5 bases, and the junction held 8 bases outside the gene matches. Germline V CDR1 and CDR2: KGHSH, LQKENI. The CDR3 runs to 14 residues.

The chain links TRBV7-3 to TRBJ1-1; 8 bases are a match to TRBD1. Germline V gene lookup returns CDR1 SGHTA and CDR2 FQGTGA. V gave up 5 bases and J gave up 5 bases; unmatched junction bases: 10. The CDR3 totals 15 residues. This CDR3 is CASSAGGGGRTEAFF. The CDR3 DNA follows: TGTGCCAGCAGCGCAGGGGGCGGGGGTAGGACTGAAGCTTTCTTT.

The chain combines TRBV5-4 with TRBJ2-1, with D tentatively TRBD2 (6 bases). Germline CDR1 SGHNT, CDR2 YYREEE (reference sequence). V lost 2 bases to trimming and J lost 2 bases, with 11 bases between them. The CDR3 totals 15 residues. The chain's CDR3 is CASSFGAGPYNEQFF. CDR3 sequence (DNA): TGTGCCAGCAGCTTTGGGGCGGGACCCTACAATGAGCAGTTCTTC.

CDR3 DNA sequence: TGTGCCAGCAGCGTAGGGACTAGCGTCAATGAGCAGTTCTTC. Protein product: CASSVGTSVNEQFF. The chain recombines TRBV9 with TRBJ2-1; TRBD2 matches 9 bases. CDR3 size: 14 residues. In germline, CDR1 is SGDLS, CDR2 YYNGEE. V trimming: 0 bases; J trimming: 6 bases; junction bases outside the gene matches: 1.

This sequence joins TRBV5-1 and TRBJ2-5; D uncertain. CDR3 length: 12 amino acids. The germline CDR1 and CDR2 sequences are SGHRS and YFSETQ. Deletions cut 3 bases from V and 5 bases from J, with 8 bases between. CDR3 region: CASSSTVETQYF. The CDR3 DNA follows: TGCGCCAGCAGCTCCACGGTGGAGACCCAGTACTTC.

The chain combines TRBV2 with TRBJ2-2; possible D gene TRBD1, 5 bases. The germline V gene encodes CDR1 SNHLY and CDR2 FYNNEI. This CDR3 comprises 15 residues. Trimming took off 4 bases at V and 7 bases at J, with 16 bases between the two ends. The CDR3 coding sequence is TGTGCCAGCAGTGCCCGCGCAGGGCTGAGCGGGGAGCTGTTTTTT. Its translation: CASSARAGLSGELFF.

This chain links TRBV30 with TRBJ1-1; D is uncertain. Trimming removed 0 bases at V and 1 base at J, with 6 bases between. Germline V CDR1 and CDR2: GTSNPN, SVGIG (reference sequence). The CDR3 contains 13 residues. CDR3 nucleotides: TGTGCCTGGAGTGTGCGAGCGAACACTGAAGCTTTCTTT. Protein sequence: CAWSVRANTEAFF.

The chain joins TRBV5-8 to TRBJ2-4, with TRBD2 as a possible D gene (6 bases). The V gene lost 4 bases and the J gene lost 7 bases, with 9 bases spanning the gap. This CDR3 is built from 12 residues. CDR1 SGHTS and CDR2 YDEGEE come from the germline V gene. The CDR3 spells CASSRGGNIQYF. CDR3 DNA sequence: TGTGCCAGCAGCCGGGGAGGTAACATTCAGTACTTC.

This chain uses TRBV27 with TRBJ1-6; 8 bases match TRBD1. Germline V lookup: CDR1 MNHEY, CDR2 SMNVEV (reference sequence). V dropped 2 bases and J dropped 7; count of bases not matched to a gene: 13. This CDR3 comprises 18 residues. The CDR3 region is CASSLIFRTGTSNSPLHF. In nucleotides, the CDR3 is TGTGCCAGCAGTTTAATATTCCGGACAGGGACCTCAAATTCACCCCTCCACTTT.

For this clone: Compared with germline, one end of the junction differs, possibly owing to a read error. The chain employs TRBV28 and TRBJ1-2, with D perhaps matching TRBD1 (5 bases). The CDR3 has 14 residues. In germline, CDR1 is MDHEN, CDR2 SYDVKM. This CDR3 is CASSLLGTGLSASF. In DNA form, the CDR3 reads TGTGCCAGCAGTTTATTGGGAACGGGACTATCGGCCTCCTTC.

Here the CDR3 reads CASSPIQQGADGYTF. The CDR3 region has the DNA TGTGCCAGCAGCCCAATCCAGCAGGGGGCTGATGGCTACACCTTC. The J gene is TRBJ1-2, the V gene TRBV9; 8 bases agree with TRBD1. The CDR3 contains 15 residues. Germline V gene data show CDR1 as SGDLS and CDR2 as YYNGEE. V lost 4 bases and J lost 6; bases outside the gene matches: 11.